These 25 T cell receptor beta chains were all obtained from the same sample, sequenced in a study of metastatic and nonmetastatic thyroid tumors. TCRdb redid the clone calls on the PCR reads using MiXCR. The sample contains under 20,000 clones, 34% of which appear only once. Nobody among the patients had been given any treatment before thyroid surgery. Material for sequencing was tumor tissue. The receptors derive from a male donor with papillary thyroid cancer or a benign thyroid nodule (not recorded which). Some clones in this sample may be carry-over from other donors' samples.

The gene calls are TRBV7-2 and TRBJ1-4; D may be TRBD1 (5 bases). CDR3 length: 15 residues. Germline V gives CDR1 SGHTA, CDR2 FQGNSA. The V and J ends lost 1 base and 11 bases respectively, with 17 bases between them. The CDR3 region has the DNA TGTGCCAGCAGCTTAGGAGTGGGGGTCTTGGATAAACTGTTTTTT. Amino acids: CASSLGVGVLDKLFF.

This clone appeared a few times. Just one base apart from a much larger clone, this may be a read error. Other DNA sequences of this sample code for an identical CDR3. The chain carries TRBV15 and TRBJ2-2, with D maybe TRBD1 (5 bases). Between the trimmed V and J ends, which lost 8 bases and 5 bases, there was a span of 6 bases. The CDR3 totals 11 residues. The germline V gene has CDR1 LNHNV and CDR2 YYDKDF (reference sequence). The CDR3 sequence is CATQGTGELFF. The CDR3 nucleotides are TGTGCCACCCAGGGAACCGGGGAGCTGTTTTTT.

The chain joins TRBV4-2 to TRBJ2-1; 10 nucleotides match TRBD2. CDR3 length: 14 amino acids. V shed 5 bases and J 5 bases; nucleotides not matched to a gene: 3. From germline, CDR1 is LGHNA and CDR2 YNFKEQ. The CDR3 sequence is CASSTSGTDNEQFF. In nucleotides, the CDR3 is TGTGCCAGCAGCACTAGCGGGACAGACAATGAGCAGTTCTTC.

The chain carries TRBV20-1 and TRBJ2-7, with TRBD2 matching 12 bases. The junction had 5 bases not matched to a gene; V was cut back by 3 bases and J by 2 bases. The CDR3 contains 15 residues. Germline CDR1 is DFQATT and CDR2 is SNEGSKA (reference sequence). CDR3 residues: CSARGSSGRAYEQYF. CDR3 DNA: TGCAGTGCTAGGGGATCTAGCGGGAGGGCCTACGAGCAGTACTTC.

This clone is large (0.1 to 1%) within its sample. The chain recombines TRBV2 with TRBJ1-5; D not resolved. The V end was cut by 4 bases, the J end by 4 bases, with 11 bases between. The CDR3 loop spans 14 amino acids. Per the germline V gene, CDR1 is SNHLY and CDR2 is FYNNEI. CDR3 bases: TGTGCCAGCAGTGGGCAGGAGGTTAATCAGCCCCAGCATTTT. Encoded protein: CASSGQEVNQPQHF.

In this sample, this clone is medium-sized. The chain uses TRBV20-1 and TRBJ2-7; 9 bases fit TRBD1. CDR3 length: 19 residues. The germline V gene has CDR1 DFQATT and CDR2 SNEGSKA (reference sequence). Trimming cost V 0 bases and J 3 bases; bases outside gene matches: 18. The CDR3 here is CSARDTMEEWTGVNYEQYF. As DNA, the CDR3 is TGCAGTGCTAGAGATACAATGGAAGAATGGACAGGGGTAAACTACGAGCAGTACTTC.

By frequency in the sample, this clone is medium-sized. This chain links TRBV11-2 with TRBJ2-7; 8 nucleotides match TRBD1. J was trimmed by 2 bases and V by 4 bases; bases with no gene match: 7. The CDR3 is 15 amino acids. Germline V gene lookup returns CDR1 SGHAT and CDR2 FQNNGV. This CDR3 is CASSYQQGGTYEQYF. Written as DNA, the CDR3 is TGTGCCAGCAGCTACCAACAGGGGGGAACCTACGAGCAGTACTTC.

This clone showed up just a few times. A much larger clone lies a single base off, so this may be a read error. Other nucleotide sequences in the sample specify the same CDR3. This chain links TRBV29-1 with TRBJ1-5, with a possible D match to TRBD1 (6 bases). The CDR3 runs 13 residues. Germline assignment: CDR1 SQVTM and CDR2 ANQGSEA. Trimming removed 7 bases from V and 10 bases from J, with 20 bases in between. For the CDR3, the DNA is TGCAGCGCAGCTGAGACAGTCAGGGGACCCCAGCATTTT. It encodes CSAAETVRGPQHF.

This clone was detected many times. The sample has other DNA sequences that encode this CDR3 too. The chain is built from TRBV6-4 and TRBJ2-3, with TRBD2 identical over 8 bases. This CDR3 has 14 residues. The germline CDR1 and CDR2 sequences are MRHNA and SNTAGT. The junction had 0 bases not matched to a gene; V was cut back by 3 bases and J by 1 base. The CDR3 reads CASSEAGGTDTQYF. The CDR3 DNA reads as TGTGCCAGCAGTGAAGCGGGAGGCACAGATACGCAGTATTTT.

This clone showed up just a few times. The chain carries TRBV6-5 and TRBJ1-5; D is unresolved. CDR1 MNHEY and CDR2 SVGAGI come from the germline V gene. The CDR3 is 12 residues long. The V end lost 4 bases, the J end lost 11 bases, and 12 bases lay between the germline ends. The CDR3 spells CASSSRAGSQHF. The CDR3 nucleotides read TGTGCCAGCAGTTCCCGTGCCGGGTCCCAGCATTTT.

The V gene is TRBV6-1, the J gene TRBJ1-2, with a possible D match to TRBD1 (5 bases). Trimming stripped 6 bases from V and 6 bases from J, with 17 bases between. This CDR3 contains 14 residues. Germline CDR1 is MNHNS and CDR2 is SASEGT. This chain's CDR3 is CASSPDLWGDGYTF. The CDR3 DNA reads as TGTGCCAGCAGCCCTGATTTGTGGGGGGATGGCTACACCTTC.

This chain joins TRBV6-2 or TRBV6-3 and TRBJ2-1; D may be TRBD1 (6 bases). Germline CDR1 and CDR2: MNHEY and SVGEGT. The V end was cut by 6 bases, the J end by 9 bases, with 9 bases between. The CDR3 is made up of 11 amino acids. The CDR3 DNA is TGTGCCAGCAGATACAGGGTTGAGCAGTTCTTC. Translation gives CASRYRVEQFF.

This clone is deemed medium-sized (0.01 to 0.1%). J is TRBJ2-7 and V is TRBV6-1, with TRBD2 identical over 9 bases. V dropped 1 base and J dropped 0; count of bases not matched to a gene: 1. The CDR3 consists of 15 residues. Germline V gene data show CDR1 as MNHNS and CDR2 as SASEGT. CDR3: CASSEVSGSSYEQYF. For the CDR3, the DNA is TGTGCCAGCAGTGAAGTTAGCGGGAGCTCCTACGAGCAGTACTTC.

This clone is large. V usage is TRBV11-2 and J usage is TRBJ2-7; 7 bases match TRBD1. This CDR3 is built from 15 residues. Trimming took 6 bases from V and 0 from J; bases not matched to a gene: 8. In germline, CDR1 is SGHAT, CDR2 FQNNGV. The CDR3: CASRSGQVVSYEQYF. The CDR3, as DNA: TGTGCCAGCAGATCCGGACAGGTCGTCTCCTACGAGCAGTACTTC.

This clone was found many times. The gene calls are TRBV18 and TRBJ1-3; 8 nucleotides agree with TRBD1. Germline V gives CDR1 KGHSH, CDR2 LQKENI. The junction had 7 bases not matched to a gene; V was cut back by 6 bases and J by 3 bases. The CDR3 contains 15 residues. CDR3 sequence (DNA): TGTGCCAGCTCGCCGGACAGGGTCGATGGAAACACCATATATTTT. Protein product: CASSPDRVDGNTIYF. Supplemented by reference TRBV18 and TRBJ1-3, the full variable domain reads NAGVMQNPRHLVRRRGQEARLRCSPMKGHSHVYWYRQLPEEGLKFMVYLQKENIIDESGMPKERFSAEFPKEGPSILRIQQVVRGDSAAYFCASSPDRVDGNTIYFGEGSWLTVV.

By sample share, this clone is medium-sized. The V gene is TRBV20-1, the J gene TRBJ2-7; 9 bases match TRBD2. This CDR3 contains 17 residues. Germline CDR1 and CDR2: DFQATT and SNEGSKA (reference sequence). The trim removed 6 bases at V and 0 bases at J, leaving 15 bases unmatched. CDR3 residues: CSALTSGTFGSSYEQYF. In DNA form, the CDR3 reads TGCAGTGCCCTGACTAGCGGAACTTTCGGAAGCTCCTACGAGCAGTACTTC.

The chain joins TRBV2 to TRBJ2-7; D is undetermined. The V end was cut by 6 bases, the J end by 2 bases, with 14 bases between. Germline CDR1 SNHLY, CDR2 FYNNEI. This CDR3 comprises 14 residues. CDR3 DNA: TGTGCCAGCAGGTCCCACTGTGGTCCCTACGAGCAGTACTTC. Translating gives CASRSHCGPYEQYF.

This clone was picked up many times. V gene TRBV19 combines with J gene TRBJ2-7, with TRBD2 matching 10 bases. This CDR3 spans 16 amino acids. Per germline, CDR1 LNHDA and CDR2 SQIVND (reference sequence). V shed 4 bases, J shed 2 bases, and the junction held 8 bases outside the gene matches. In DNA form, the CDR3 reads TGTGCCAGTAGTAAAGGGCTAGCGGGAGCCCCCTACGAGCAGTACTTC. Protein: CASSKGLAGAPYEQYF.

V gene TRBV6-1 combines with J gene TRBJ1-2, with D tentatively TRBD1 (6 bases). CDR1 MNHNS and CDR2 SASEGT come from the germline V gene. The CDR3 loop spans 15 amino acids. V lost 5 bases and J 3 bases, leaving 16 bases between the germline ends. CDR3 nucleotide sequence: TGTGCCAGCAGTCCTAGACTGACAGGCGACTATGGCTACACCTTC. This translates into CASSPRLTGDYGYTF.

The chain carries TRBV12-3 or TRBV12-4 and TRBJ2-7; D ambiguous. Between the trimmed V and J ends, which lost 3 bases and 3 bases, there was a span of 9 bases. This CDR3 has 13 amino acids. CDR3 sequence: CASSFSFNYEQYF. The CDR3, as DNA: TGTGCCAGCAGTTTCTCTTTTAACTACGAGCAGTACTTC.

The J gene is TRBJ1-2, the V gene TRBV10-2; a possible D gene is TRBD1 (6 bases). CDR1 WSHSY and CDR2 SAAADI come from the germline V gene. The CDR3 extends over 16 amino acids. V shed 0 bases and J shed 4 bases, with 15 bases lying between them. In nucleotides, the CDR3 is TGCGCCAGCAGTGAGTCCGGCCAGGGGAGGCTCTATGGCTACACCTTC. It specifies CASSESGQGRLYGYTF.

J is TRBJ1-1 and V is TRBV28; 7 bases line up with TRBD1. The junction had 6 bases not matched to a gene; V was cut back by 7 bases and J by 1 base. This CDR3 has 14 amino acids. Per germline, CDR1 MDHEN and CDR2 SYDVKM. The DNA for the CDR3 is TGTGCCAGCACCCTTTCAGGGGGGAACACTGAAGCTTTCTTT. This encodes CASTLSGGNTEAFF.

Ten or more counts support this clone. The gene calls are TRBV19 and TRBJ1-1, with no clear D. The CDR3 extends over 13 amino acids. Germline V gene sequence: CDR1 LNHDA, CDR2 SQIVND (reference sequence). Between the trimmed V and J ends, which lost 5 bases and 2 bases, there was a span of 9 bases. CDR3 region: CASSPPPNTEAFF. CDR3 in DNA: TGTGCCAGTAGTCCCCCCCCCAACACTGAAGCTTTCTTT.

The rearrangement links TRBV2 to TRBJ1-2; D is unresolved. Trimming stripped 3 bases from V and 4 bases from J, with 12 bases between. This CDR3 region has 14 residues. Germline-derived CDR1 and CDR2 are SNHLY and FYNNEI. DNA for the CDR3: TGTGCCAGCAGTGAGGTTTTGTGGGCCTATGGCTACACCTTC. This codes for CASSEVLWAYGYTF.

Remarks on this clone: One end of the junction does not line up with germline, which may come from a read error. This chain joins TRBV2 and TRBJ2-7; no firm D call. The CDR3 sequence is 13 residues long. The germline gives CDR1 SNHLY, CDR2 FYNNEI. For the CDR3, the DNA is TGTGCCATCAGTGGCGTAGGGCATTACGAGCAGTACTTC. Protein sequence: CAISGVGHYEQYF.